The 20 T cell receptor beta chains below were found in one sample sequenced in a study of shared clonotypes between healthy human individuals. TCRdb's table, derived via immunoSEQ multiplex PCR, lists solely in-frame clones and lacks some. The sample has around 500,000 clones; less than 80% are singletons. The sample taken for sequencing was PBMCs. The receptors were sampled from a woman in her thirties or forties in good health. Some clones in this sample may be carry-over from other donors' samples.

The chain couples TRBV19 to TRBJ2-7, with 9 bases that match TRBD1. Germline assignment: CDR1 LNHDA and CDR2 SQIVND (reference sequence). With V trimmed by 3 bases and J by 6 bases, 6 bases remained unmatched. The CDR3 spans 14 residues. The CDR3 bases are TGTGCCAGTAGTATCACACAGGGGGCGGGCGAGCAGTACTTC. Amino acid sequence: CASSITQGAGEQYF.

Remarks on this clone: It differs at one base from a far larger clone, so likely a read error. This same CDR3 is encoded by further DNA sequences in the sample. The rearrangement uses TRBV2 and TRBJ1-1; no reliable D call. Germline V gene data show CDR1 as SNHLY and CDR2 as FYNNEI. The CDR3 extends over 14 amino acids. V dropped 0 bases and J dropped 5 bases, with 10 bases sitting between them. The CDR3 spells CASSEAVKLTEAFF. For the CDR3, the DNA is TGTGCCAGCAGTGAAGCTGTAAAGCTGACTGAAGCTTTCTTT.

Only one count was recorded for this clone. The V and J genes are TRBV19 and TRBJ2-5; weak D call: TRBD1 (5 bases). The DNA end favors TRBJ2-7, so the J call may be wrong. From germline, CDR1 is LNHDA and CDR2 SQIVND (reference sequence). CDR3 length equals 14 residues. The CDR3 DNA reads TGTGCCAGTAGTATGCAGGGCAGCTCCTACGAGCAGTACTTC. Translation gives CASSMQGSSYEQYF.

V gene TRBV2 combines with J gene TRBJ2-2; D uncertain. Trimming took off 7 bases at V and 4 bases at J, with 13 bases between the two ends. This CDR3 comprises 14 residues. From germline, CDR1 is SNHLY and CDR2 FYNNEI. The DNA of the CDR3 is TGTGCCAGCACGCAGCTACGAGTCACCGGGGAGCTGTTTTTT. Translating it yields CASTQLRVTGELFF.

CDR3 sequence (DNA): TGTGCCAGCTCACCACCGGTAAGAACTAGCGGGTCACAAGAGACCCAGTACTTC. Protein: CASSPPVRTSGSQETQYF. The gene calls are TRBV18 and TRBJ2-5; TRBD2 matches at 9 bases. The CDR3 consists of 18 residues. In germline, CDR1 is KGHSH, CDR2 LQKENI. V lost 0 bases, J lost 2 bases, and 10 bases stayed unmatched.

The chain carries TRBV7-3 and TRBJ2-5; D gene uncertain. The CDR3 is 13 amino acids. The germline V gene has CDR1 SGHTA and CDR2 FQGTGA. Trimming stripped 5 bases from V and 4 bases from J, with 11 bases between. CDR3 coding DNA: TGTGCCAGCAGCCCCACGGCGCCAGAGACCCAGTACTTC. Translation gives CASSPTAPETQYF.

The rearrangement joins TRBV4-1 to TRBJ1-3; D gene uncertain. The CDR3 contains 15 residues. V was shortened by 0 bases and J by 4 bases, with 10 bases between the two germline ends. Germline V lookup: CDR1 MGHRA, CDR2 YSYEKL. The CDR3 coding sequence is TGCGCCAGCAGCCAAGAGCGGAGCTTCGGAAACACCATATATTTT. This codes for CASSQERSFGNTIYF.

As concerns this clone: A single base is all that separates this from a far larger clone, so a read error is likely. This rearrangement joins TRBV2 to TRBJ1-2, with 7 bases lining up with TRBD1. The germline gives CDR1 SNHLY, CDR2 FYNNEI. J was trimmed by 8 bases and V by 10 bases; bases with no gene match: 13. This CDR3 region has 13 residues. DNA for the CDR3: TGTGCCACCAGACCTCAGACAGGGCAAGGCTACACCTTC. This sequence encodes CATRPQTGQGYTF.

The rearrangement uses TRBV30 and TRBJ2-1; a weak D match, TRBD2 (6 bases). Germline V gives CDR1 GTSNPN, CDR2 SVGIG (reference sequence). The germline V and J ends were trimmed by 4 bases and 7 bases, with 14 bases remaining between them. This CDR3 spans 13 amino acids. The CDR3 bases are TGTGCCTGGACACGGGAGCCCACTAATGAGCAGTTCTTC. Protein sequence: CAWTREPTNEQFF.

CDR3 amino acids: CASSRDSYGYTF. The CDR3 coding sequence is TGTGCCAGCAGCCGGGACAGCTATGGCTACACCTTC. The chain has TRBV11-2 and TRBJ1-2; the match to TRBD1 covers 7 bases. This CDR3 has 12 amino acids. The V gene end was trimmed by 5 bases and the J gene end by 4 bases; junction bases not matched to a gene: 1. Germline CDR1 is SGHAT and CDR2 is FQNNGV.

The gene calls are TRBV6-1 and TRBJ2-2; either TRBD1 or TRBD2 may supply D (5 bases each). The CDR3 extends over 15 amino acids. The germline gives CDR1 MNHNS, CDR2 SASEGT. V gave up 7 bases and J gave up 0 bases, with 12 bases separating them. The CDR3 DNA is TGTGCCAGCACTCCGGGGCTCGCGAACACCGGGGAGCTGTTTTTT. This gives the protein CASTPGLANTGELFF.

This rearrangement joins TRBV5-6 to TRBJ1-2; unclear D gene. V was shortened by 1 base and J by 4 bases, with 11 bases between the two germline ends. The germline gives CDR1 SGHDT, CDR2 YYEEEE. CDR3 length equals 14 residues. The DNA for the CDR3 is TGTGCCAGCAGCTTGCAAGGGATGGGCTATGGCTACACCTTC. Amino acids: CASSLQGMGYGYTF.

V usage is TRBV2 and J usage is TRBJ2-2, with D possibly TRBD2 on 5 matching bases. CDR3 length: 14 residues. Germline assignment: CDR1 SNHLY and CDR2 FYNNEI. The V end lost 2 bases, the J end lost 4 bases, and 8 bases lay between the germline ends. CDR3 coding DNA: TGTGCCAGCAGTGAACTGGCGGGCACCGGGGAGCTGTTTTTT. As protein: CASSELAGTGELFF.

The V call is TRBV7-9, the J call TRBJ1-5, with D perhaps matching TRBD1 (5 bases). Germline CDR1 SEHNR, CDR2 FQNEAQ (reference sequence). Between the trimmed V and J ends, which lost 3 bases and 7 bases, there was a span of 10 bases. This CDR3 contains 13 residues. CDR3 in DNA: TGTGCCAGCAGCTTTGAGGGGAGGCAGCCCCAGCATTTT. This codes for CASSFEGRQPQHF.

The chain employs TRBV7-5 and TRBJ2-7; the table calls TRBD2, which could not be checked here. TRBV7-5 is a recognized pseudogene. This CDR3 is 12 amino acids long. The CDR3 here is CARSSGGCEQYF. CDR3 DNA: TGTGCCAGAAGCTCGGGAGGGTGCGAGCAGTACTTC.

V usage is TRBV7-9 and J usage is TRBJ1-2; D is uncertain. The germline V gene encodes CDR1 SEHNR and CDR2 FQNEAQ (reference sequence). The length of the CDR3 is 15 residues. V dropped 2 bases and J dropped 0 bases, with 10 bases sitting between them. The DNA of the CDR3 is TGTGCCAGCAGCTTACCGGGTAGTACTAACTATGGCTACACCTTC. Translated: CASSLPGSTNYGYTF.

The chain carries TRBV4-2 and TRBJ2-5; D uncertain. The CDR3 runs 13 residues. Per germline, CDR1 LGHNA and CDR2 YNFKEQ. V was cut by 4 bases and J by 4 bases, with 10 bases left in between. In nucleotides, the CDR3 is TGTGCCAGCAGCCCCTGGGTTGGAGAGACCCAGTACTTC. The encoded protein is CASSPWVGETQYF.

The rearrangement uses TRBV9 and TRBJ2-7; D could derive from TRBD1 or TRBD2 (6 bases each). Trimming cost V 1 base and J 0 bases, with 14 bases left between them. CDR1 and CDR2 from the germline V gene are SGDLS and YYNGEE. The CDR3 covers 16 residues. CDR3 residues: CASSVSEGGGSYEQYF. DNA for the CDR3: TGTGCCAGCAGCGTATCGGAAGGAGGGGGCTCCTACGAGCAGTACTTC. Together with reference TRBV9 and TRBJ2-7, the CDR3 gives the full variable domain: DSGVTQTPKHLITATGQRVTLRCSPRSGDLSVYWYQQSLDQGLQFLIQYYNGEERAKGNILERFSAQQFPDLHSELNLSSLELGDSALYFCASSVSEGGGSYEQYFGPGTRLTVT.

The V gene is TRBV7-8, the J gene TRBJ2-5; D remains unclear. The J call may be mistaken, given a closer DNA end match to TRBJ2-7. The CDR3 extends over 17 amino acids. From germline, CDR1 is SGHVS and CDR2 FQNEAQ. The CDR3 here is CASSLPLPQTVSYEQYF. Written as DNA, the CDR3 is TGTGCCAGCAGCTTACCCCTGCCGCAGACCGTGTCCTACGAGCAGTACTTC.

Note on this clone: This likely reflects a read error, since a far larger clone is one base away. This chain connects TRBV5-4 to TRBJ2-2, with a tentative D call TRBD2 (5 bases). The length of the CDR3 is 15 residues. CDR1 and CDR2 from the germline V gene are SGHNT and YYREEE (reference sequence). CDR3 residues: CASSFSRANTGELLF. As DNA, the CDR3 is TGTGCCAGCAGCTTTTCCAGAGCGAACACCGGGGAGCTGCTTTTT.